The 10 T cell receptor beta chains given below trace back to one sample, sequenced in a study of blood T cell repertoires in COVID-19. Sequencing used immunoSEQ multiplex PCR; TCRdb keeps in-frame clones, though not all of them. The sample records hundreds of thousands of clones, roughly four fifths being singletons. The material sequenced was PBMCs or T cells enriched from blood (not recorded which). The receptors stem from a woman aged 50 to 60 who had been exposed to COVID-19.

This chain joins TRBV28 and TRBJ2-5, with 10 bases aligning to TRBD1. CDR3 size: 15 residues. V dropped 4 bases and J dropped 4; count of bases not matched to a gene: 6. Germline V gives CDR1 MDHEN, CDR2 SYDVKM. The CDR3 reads CASSSYRDRGETQYF. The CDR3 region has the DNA TGTGCCAGCAGTTCGTACCGGGACAGGGGAGAGACCCAGTACTTC.

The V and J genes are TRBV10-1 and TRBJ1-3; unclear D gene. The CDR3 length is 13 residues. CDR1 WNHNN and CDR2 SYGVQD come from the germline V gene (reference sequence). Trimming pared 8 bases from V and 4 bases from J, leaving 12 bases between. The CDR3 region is CASFGRPGNTIYF. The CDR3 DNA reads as TGCGCCAGCTTTGGCCGCCCCGGAAACACCATATATTTT.

The CDR3 bases are TGCGCCAGCAGGGGAGGGGGACAGGGGTCCAATGAGCAGTTCTTC. The encoded protein is CASRGGGQGSNEQFF. The V and J genes are TRBV4-1 and TRBJ2-1, with TRBD1 matching 10 bases. This CDR3 is built from 15 residues. J lost 6 bases, V lost 6 bases, and 8 bases had no gene match. In germline, CDR1 is MGHRA, CDR2 YSYEKL.

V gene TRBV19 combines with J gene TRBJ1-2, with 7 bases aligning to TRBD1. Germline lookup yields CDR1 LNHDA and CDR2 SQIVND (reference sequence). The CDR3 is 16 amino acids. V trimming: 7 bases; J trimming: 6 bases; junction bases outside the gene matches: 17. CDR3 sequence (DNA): TGTGCCAGTATGGGGGCACAGGGGCCGCCTGGAGATGGCTACACCTTC. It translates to CASMGAQGPPGDGYTF.

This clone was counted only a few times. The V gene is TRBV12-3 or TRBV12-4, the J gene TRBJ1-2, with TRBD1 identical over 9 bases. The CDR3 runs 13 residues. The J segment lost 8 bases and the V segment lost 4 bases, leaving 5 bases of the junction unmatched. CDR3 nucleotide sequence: TGTGCCAGCAGTTCCACCGGGACAGGGGGCTACACCTTC. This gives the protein CASSSTGTGGYTF.

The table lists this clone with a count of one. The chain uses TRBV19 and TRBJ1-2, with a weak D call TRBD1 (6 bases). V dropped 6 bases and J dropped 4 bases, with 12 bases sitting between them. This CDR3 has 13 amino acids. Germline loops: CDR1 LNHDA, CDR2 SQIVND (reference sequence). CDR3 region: CASRGATGYGYTF. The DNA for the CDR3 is TGTGCCAGTAGGGGGGCAACGGGCTATGGCTACACCTTC.

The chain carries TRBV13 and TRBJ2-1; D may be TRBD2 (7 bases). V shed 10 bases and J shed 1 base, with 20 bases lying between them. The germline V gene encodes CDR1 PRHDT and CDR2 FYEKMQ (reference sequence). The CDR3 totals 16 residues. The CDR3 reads CATLFGGAGSYNEQFF. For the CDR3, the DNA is TGTGCCACTTTGTTTGGGGGGGCTGGTTCCTACAATGAGCAGTTCTTC.

The CDR3 nucleotides are TGTGCCAGCAGTTTCGCCGACAGGTATAATTCACCCCTCCACTTT. Translated: CASSFADRYNSPLHF. The chain combines TRBV28 with TRBJ1-6; tentatively, D is TRBD1 (6 bases). The ends were cut back, 3 bases at V and 4 bases at J, with 10 bases in the middle. The germline CDR1 and CDR2 sequences are MDHEN and SYDVKM. The CDR3 runs to 15 residues.

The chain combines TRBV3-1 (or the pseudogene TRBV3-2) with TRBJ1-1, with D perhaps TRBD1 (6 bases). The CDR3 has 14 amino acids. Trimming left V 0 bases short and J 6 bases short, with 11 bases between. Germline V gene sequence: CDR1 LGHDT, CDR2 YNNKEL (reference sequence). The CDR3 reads CASSQDVGAPEAFF. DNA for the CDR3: TGTGCCAGCAGCCAAGACGTGGGGGCCCCTGAAGCTTTCTTT.

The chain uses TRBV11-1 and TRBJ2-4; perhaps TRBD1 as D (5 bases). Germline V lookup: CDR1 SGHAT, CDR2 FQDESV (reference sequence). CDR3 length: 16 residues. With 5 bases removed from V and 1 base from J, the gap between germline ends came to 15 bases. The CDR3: CASSPDSRAAKNIQYF. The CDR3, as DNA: TGTGCCAGCAGCCCCGACAGCCGGGCGGCCAAAAACATTCAGTACTTC.